This passage covers 10 T cell receptor beta chains from one sample sequenced in a study of immune heterogeneity within non-small cell lung tumors. A multiplex PCR containing 32 V primers and 13 J primers was used to amplify TCR beta CDR3. TCRdb redid the calling of the multiplex PCR reads with MiXCR, one entry per CDR3 protein. The profile covers 4,500 or so distinct CDR3 sequences, with 30% to 40% appearing a single time and approximately 22% taken by the ten largest. Template input, which was bulk tumor genomic DNA, totaled roughly 600 ng per sample. The authors collected several far-apart biopsies from each primary tumor during surgery. Samples came from untreated patients having curative surgery for newly diagnosed non-small cell lung cancer. Material: lung tumor tissue. These TCRs come from a woman aged 45-65 years with non-small cell lung cancer.

The chain combines TRBV20-1 with TRBJ1-6, with 12 bases identical to TRBD1. Per germline, CDR1 DFQATT and CDR2 SNEGSKA (reference sequence). The CDR3 runs to 19 residues. V lost 3 bases and J lost 1; bases outside the gene matches: 10. The CDR3 region has the DNA TGCAGTGCTAGGGGCCCGGGACAGGGGGCTGCGTCCTATAATTCACCCCTCCACTTT. Translation gives CSARGPGQGAASYNSPLHF.

This clonotype was seen only once. V usage is TRBV24-1 and J usage is TRBJ2-1; 8 bases agree with TRBD1. This CDR3 region has 16 residues. The junction had 9 bases not matched to a gene; V was cut back by 4 bases and J by 5 bases. Germline V gene lookup returns CDR1 KGHDR and CDR2 SFDVKD. CDR3 nucleotides: TGTGCCACCAGTGACCTTCTTGCGACAGGGGACAATGAGCAGTTCTTC. It yields the protein CATSDLLATGDNEQFF.

J is TRBJ2-3 and V is TRBV19; unclear D gene. Gene TRBJ2-1 matches the end of the DNA better, so the J call may be wrong. This CDR3 spans 17 amino acids. CDR1 and CDR2 (germline): LNHDA, SQIVND (reference sequence). The CDR3 region is CASSAWWGKKVNNEQFF. CDR3 DNA: TGTGCCAGTAGTGCATGGTGGGGAAAGAAGGTTAACAATGAGCAGTTCTTC.

Worth noting for this clonotype: Just one base apart from a much larger clone, this may be a read error. The rearrangement uses TRBV6-1 and TRBJ2-1; D uncertain. Germline CDR1 reads MNHNS; CDR2 reads SASEGT. This CDR3 is 12 amino acids long. The CDR3 DNA reads TGTGCCAGCAGTGTTGATTTCCATGAGCGGTTCTTC. Translating gives CASSVDFHERFF.

Concerning this clonotype: Since no conserved phenylalanine or tryptophan closes the CDR3, a read error is the likely cause. The DNA is left out, because the CDR3 cannot be placed on it with certainty; the CDR3 is given as TCRdb lists it. The rearrangement joins TRBV5-1 to TRBJ2-3; TRBD1, the table's D call, lacks a check against the DNA. CDR1 and CDR2 (germline): SGHRS, YFSETQ. The CDR3 is 16 amino acids long, termini counted. The CDR3 region is CASKSTLGAYEQYFGP.

Within the sample, this clonotype is medium-sized. The chain is built from TRBV20-1 and TRBJ2-7; TRBD2 aligns across 7 bases. This CDR3 region has 17 residues. The germline CDR1 and CDR2 sequences are DFQATT and SNEGSKA (reference sequence). Trimming cost V 1 base and J 4 bases; bases outside gene matches: 16. Here the CDR3 DNA reads TGCAGTGCTAGAGGTATACGGGGGGAGGGCCTGAGGTACGAGCAGTACTTC. Translating gives CSARGIRGEGLRYEQYF.

The chain couples TRBV12-3 or TRBV12-4 to TRBJ2-7, with 9 nucleotides matching TRBD1. This CDR3 contains 13 residues. The V segment lost 4 bases and the J segment 7 bases; nucleotides outside the gene matches: 5. The CDR3 loop is CASSWDRVFEQYF. The CDR3 nucleotides are TGTGCCAGCAGTTGGGACAGGGTCTTTGAGCAGTACTTC.

This clonotype occurred once. A much larger clone lies one base from this, so it may be a read error. V is TRBV6-2 or TRBV6-3 and J is TRBJ1-6, with a weak D call TRBD1 (5 bases). Trimming removed 2 bases at V and 8 bases at J, with 13 bases between. The CDR3 covers 15 residues. The germline V gene has CDR1 MNHEY and CDR2 SVGEGT. In DNA, the CDR3 is TGTGCCAGCAGTTACACGAGAGGGGTCGATTCACCCCTCCACTTT. Translation: CASSYTRGVDSPLHF.

Worth noting for this clonotype: An end of the junction does not agree with germline; a read error may underlie this. V gene TRBV3-1 combines with J gene TRBJ1-2; D gene uncertain. The CDR3 extends over 14 amino acids. The germline CDR1 and CDR2 sequences are LGHDT and YNNKEL (reference sequence). The CDR3 nucleotides are TGTGTCAGCAGCCAAGGATACGGACTGCGGGGCTACACCTTC. It is translated as CVSSQGYGLRGYTF. Based on the CDR3 plus reference TRBV3-1 and TRBJ1-2, the full variable domain is DTAVSQTPKYLVTQMGNDKSIKCEQNLGHDTMYWYKQDSKKFLKIMFSYNNKELIINETVPNRFSPKSPDKAHLNLHINSLELGDSAVYFCVSSQGYGLRGYTFGSGTRLTVV.

The chain carries TRBV6-1 and TRBJ2-3; no clear D gene. The germline CDR1 and CDR2 sequences are MNHNS and SASEGT. This CDR3 is built from 13 residues. Trimming stripped 2 bases from V and 2 bases from J, with 5 bases between. The CDR3 reads CASSESLTDTQYF. As DNA, the CDR3 is TGTGCCAGCAGTGAAAGCCTCACAGATACGCAGTATTTT.